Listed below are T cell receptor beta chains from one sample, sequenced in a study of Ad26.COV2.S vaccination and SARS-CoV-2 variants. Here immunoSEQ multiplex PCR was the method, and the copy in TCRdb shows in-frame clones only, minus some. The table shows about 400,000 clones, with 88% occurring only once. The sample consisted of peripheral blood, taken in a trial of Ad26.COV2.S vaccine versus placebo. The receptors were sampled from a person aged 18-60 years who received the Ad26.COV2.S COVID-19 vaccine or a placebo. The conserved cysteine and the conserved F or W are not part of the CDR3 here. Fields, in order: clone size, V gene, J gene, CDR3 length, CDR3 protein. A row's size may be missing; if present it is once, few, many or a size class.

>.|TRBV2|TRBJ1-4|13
ASRQGRLTNEKLF
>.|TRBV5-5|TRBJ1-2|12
ASSLTGGGDGYT
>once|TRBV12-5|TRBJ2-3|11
ASGSSLHDTQY
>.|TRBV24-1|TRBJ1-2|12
ATSASRDRDGYT
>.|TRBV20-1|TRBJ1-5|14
SASGGGATRRQPQH
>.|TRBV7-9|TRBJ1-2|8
ASSYLGYT
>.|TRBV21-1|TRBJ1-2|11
ASSDTVNYGYT
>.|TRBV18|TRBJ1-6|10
ASSPPDSPLH
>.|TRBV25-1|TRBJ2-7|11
ASSEFFSYEQY
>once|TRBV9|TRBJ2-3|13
ASSVRGGQTDTQY
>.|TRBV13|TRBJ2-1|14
ASSHSSGGAGNEQF
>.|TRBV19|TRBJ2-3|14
ASSISTSGGTDTQY
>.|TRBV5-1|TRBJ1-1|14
ASSSEQGWGNTEAF
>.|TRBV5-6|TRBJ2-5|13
ASSSEQGAGETQY
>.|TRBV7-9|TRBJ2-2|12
ASSMGFGAGELF
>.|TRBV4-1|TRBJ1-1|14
ASSQGPESMNTEAF
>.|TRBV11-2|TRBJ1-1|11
ASSLDQGTEAF
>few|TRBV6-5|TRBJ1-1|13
ASVKRTGVGTEAF
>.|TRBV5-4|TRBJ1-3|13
ASSRGGMDGNTIY
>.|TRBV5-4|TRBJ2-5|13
ASSLEIGGQETQY
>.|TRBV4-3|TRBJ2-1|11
ASSQDWGAEQF
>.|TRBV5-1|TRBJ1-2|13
ASSLAVAEGYGYT
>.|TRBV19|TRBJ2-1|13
ASSIQLAGDREQF
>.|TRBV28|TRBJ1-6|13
ASSSRTGFDSPLH
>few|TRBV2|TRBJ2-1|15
ASIKEALSSNYNEQF
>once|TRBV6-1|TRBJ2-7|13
ASSDVAESSYEQY
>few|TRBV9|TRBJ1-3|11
ASSEVSGNTIY
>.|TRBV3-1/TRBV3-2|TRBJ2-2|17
ASSHQDYRGQGGYRELF
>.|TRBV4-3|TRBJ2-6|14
ASSHLISSGANVLT
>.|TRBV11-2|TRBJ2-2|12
ASSLAVPTGELF
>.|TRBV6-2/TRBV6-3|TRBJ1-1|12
ASSRPPGNTEAF
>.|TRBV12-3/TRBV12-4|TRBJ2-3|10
ASSQPQDTQY
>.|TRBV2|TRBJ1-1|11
ASIAISNTEAF